The source of this T cell receptor beta chain is a study of human T cells and chemical hapten exposure. Time point: patch test 1, 2 weeks after DPC sensitization. As to treatment: therapeutic diphenylcyclopropenone sensitization with weekly scalp DPC. TCRdb passed the RACE reads through MiXCR, listing each CDR3 protein once. Of some 120,000 distinct CDR3 sequences listed, around 10% were seen once; the top ten hold approximately 1.4%. Germline assignment: CDR1 SGHVS and CDR2 FNYEAQ. J was trimmed by 8 bases and V by 6 bases; bases with no gene match: 9. The CDR3 extends over 15 amino acids. This material consisted of whole blood, taken in connection with sensitization to the hapten diphenylcyclopropenone (DPC). The V call is TRBV7-6, the J call TRBJ2-2; TRBD1 agrees at 10 bases. The receptor was isolated from a woman in her 50s with alopecia areata. Some clones in this sample may be carry-over from other donors' samples. CDR3 sequence: CASRVSTGGAGELFF. The CDR3 DNA is TGTGCCAGCAGAGTTTCGACAGGGGGCGCGGGGGAGCTGTTTTTT.